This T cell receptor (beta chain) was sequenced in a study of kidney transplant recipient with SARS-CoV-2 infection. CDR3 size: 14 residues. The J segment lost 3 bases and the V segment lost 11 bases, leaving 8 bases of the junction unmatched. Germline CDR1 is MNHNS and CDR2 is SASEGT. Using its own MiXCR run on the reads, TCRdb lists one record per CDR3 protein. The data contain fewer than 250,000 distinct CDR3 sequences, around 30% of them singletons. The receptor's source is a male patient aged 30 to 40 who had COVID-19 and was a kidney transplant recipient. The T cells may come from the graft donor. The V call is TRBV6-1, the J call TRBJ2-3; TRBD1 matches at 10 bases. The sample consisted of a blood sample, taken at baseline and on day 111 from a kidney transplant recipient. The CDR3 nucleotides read TGTGCCGGCACCGGACAGGGGGAGACAGATACGCAGTATTTT. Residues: CAGTGQGETDTQYF.